This T cell receptor beta chain was sequenced during a study of T cell responses to AZD1222 COVID-19 vaccine. Overall study findings and caveats: The reported proportion of spike-specific TCRs targeting unmutated variant regions was nearly half. Just a handful of people given AZD1222 tested seropositive at baseline. Among the donors, most were white British and more were female, and clonal diversity was possibly underestimated. Spike-specific TCR depth and breadth grew after two AZD1222 doses.

About this clone: The target antigen is unknown.

V lost 3 bases and J 0 bases, leaving 15 bases between the germline ends. Per germline, CDR1 LNHDA and CDR2 SQIVND (reference sequence). The CDR3 is 17 residues long. Data came from immunoSEQ multiplex PCR; TCRdb stores just in-frame clones and leaves some out. The profile shows over 150,000 clones, just over 90% of them singletons. The gene calls are TRBV19 and TRBJ1-5; D is undetermined. The clonotype was recovered from an adult in good health. The sequencing used peripheral blood, collected on day 0 of MenACWY control vaccination. DNA for the CDR3: TGTGCCAGTAGTATGGGATGGGCATCGAATAGCAATCAGCCCCAGCATTTT. It encodes CASSMGWASNSNQPQHF.